This section outlines one T cell receptor (beta chain) sequence together with its context. Its matching antigen is unknown. Trimming removed 3 bases from V and 3 bases from J, with 12 bases in between. The CDR3 totals 14 residues. The germline V gene encodes CDR1 SQVTM and CDR2 ANQGSEA. Resections took place in Japan or China from 2014 to 2017. H&E slides confirmed each diagnosis, reviewed by two pathologists independently. Assay: immunoSEQ multiplex PCR; the TCRdb copy retains only in-frame clones and omits some. The table includes tens of thousands of clones, more than 60% detected once. The sample belongs to a study of immune evolution from preneoplasia to lung adenocarcinoma. The study, taken as a whole, reports: Later-stage lesions appeared to have more T cells, more diversity, less clonality. Top clone share appeared to fall from AAH through AIS, MIA, adenocarcinoma.

J is TRBJ2-1 and V is TRBV29-1; possibly TRBD1 for D (5 bases). Material: FFPE invasive lung adenocarcinoma tissue. The TCR comes from a person aged 55 to 75 with lung adenocarcinoma. CDR3 sequence reads: CSVDRQSRYNEQFF. The CDR3 region has the DNA TGCAGCGTTGACCGACAGAGCCGCTACAATGAGCAGTTCTTC.